This T cell receptor beta chain came from a study of T cell responses to AZD1222 COVID-19 vaccine. Trimming removed 5 bases at V and 3 bases at J, with 17 bases between. This CDR3 is 16 amino acids long. Germline V gene data show CDR1 as SGHRS and CDR2 as YFSETQ. Some clones are missing from TCRdb's copy, which holds only in-frame ones; the method was immunoSEQ multiplex PCR. The table has some 120,000 clones, around 85% seen once; the top ten hold about 1.6%. The chain combines TRBV5-1 with TRBJ1-4; no firm D call. The starting material was peripheral blood, obtained on day 0 of AZD1222 vaccination. This receptor was taken from an adult in good health. The CDR3 DNA follows: TGCGCCAGCAGTCCCGGAAGTGGGCCCCCTAATGAAAAACTGTTTTTT. Protein: CASSPGSGPPNEKLFF.